This entry features one T cell receptor beta chain sequence. Its antigen has not been determined. No base quality information exists; no much larger clone differs at one position. The cysteine opens and the phenylalanine closes a CDR3 of 14 amino acids. CDR3 DNA is the only sequence kept; it has 42 bases, read in frame from the first base. Based on the germline V gene, the CDR1 and CDR2 sequences are SGHRS and YFSETQ. The V end loses 5 bases and the J end loses 0 bases, and a stretch of 8 bases separates them. The collaborating institutions used their own protocols to collect whole blood in K2EDTA tubes. For TCRbeta analysis, collaborators shipped samples as frozen whole blood, isolated PBMCs, or DNA extracted from either of those sample types. TCRbeta CDR3 regions were amplified from genomic DNA using the immunoSEQ Assay, a bias-controlled multiplex PCR. The original methods were these. Within the assay, amplification of reference gene primers was used to estimate how many nucleated cells each sample contained. To quantify the absolute abundance of each unique TCRbeta CDR3 rearrangement, sequence reads were collapsed and filtered. For each sample, productive Simpson clonality was calculated by taking the square root of Simpson's diversity index across productive rearrangements. TCRdb limited this immuneACCESS table to in-frame rearrangements with V and J called. A share of clones is missing; checked studies link under half to unresolved V genes, and the rest is unexplained. V, J and clone size were drawn from that table, and D and trimming were deduced from the DNA. The table for this sample lists some 58,000 clones; roughly three quarters of them were counted only once. Of the sample, about 29% falls within the top ten clones.

This entry is derived from a study of blood T cell repertoires in COVID-19 (dated by TCRdb to about 2020). As for the study more broadly: Samples from collaborators originated in the United States, Italy and Spain and spanned both the acute and convalescent phases of COVID-19. The material from the prospective study consisted of cDNA or gDNA derived from T cells, B-cell-depleted T cells, or PBMCs. Deeply sampled blood TCRbeta repertoires from subjects exposed to, actively infected with, or recovered from COVID-19 were included in the dataset. The repertoires were released in a freely available public database meant as a resource for research on the immune response to SARS-CoV-2. The samples were drawn from two sources: the first 160 participants of the ongoing ImmuneRACE study, and 1,200 or so subjects contributed by 6 global collaborators. Sample metadata almost always included a de-identified subject ID, COVID-19 status, age in years and sex. HLA class I and class II types, where available, came from metadata supplied by the sample provider rather than from assay-based typing. Broader findings and caveats from the paper: The quantity of clinical and demographic metadata differed by source and by participant and was supplied without curation.

Rearrangement joined TRBV5-1 to TRBJ2-2; the D gene identity is not certain. This sequence was found in a human donor in a cohort sampled during active COVID-19. The sequenced sample consisted of peripheral blood. The CDR3 has the sequence CASSGQANTGELFF. The sequence in DNA is TGCGCCAGCAGTGGGCAGGCGAACACCGGGGAGCTGTTTTTT.